This record covers a single TCR beta chain. Its specificity is not known. These data come from a study of T cell responses to AZD1222 COVID-19 vaccine. Overall study findings and caveats: Clonal diversity may have been underestimated, and the donors were mostly white British, with more females than males. At study baseline, merely five or six AZD1222 recipients were seropositive. Repertoire collection took place solely once the T cell response had peaked.

Assay: immunoSEQ multiplex PCR; the TCRdb copy retains only in-frame clones and omits some. The sample yields approximately 110,000 clones, 85% to 90% seen once. This CDR3 contains 15 residues. Germline CDR1 is SGDLS and CDR2 is YYNGEE. Trimming at V came to 4 bases and at J to 3 bases, leaving 7 bases not matched to a gene. The chain recombines TRBV9 with TRBJ2-7; 10 bases align to TRBD2. The source is an adult in good health. The specimen comprised peripheral blood, sampled on day 0 of AZD1222 vaccination. DNA for the CDR3: TGTGCCAGCAGCTCCCAAGCGGGAGGGGGCTACGAGCAGTACTTC. Its protein product is CASSSQAGGGYEQYF.